This T cell receptor (beta chain) emerged from a study of blood T cells in healthy people across ages. Trimming stripped 0 bases from V and 8 bases from J, with 10 bases between. Per germline, CDR1 LGHNA and CDR2 YNFKEQ. The CDR3 is 14 residues long. Healthy individuals of Caucasian origin from Russia, aged about 6 to 100, served as donors. This clonotype was seen more than once but under ten times. A J-beta primer mix and a sample-barcoded 5' primer were used in a second PCR of roughly 6 to 11 cycles. TCRdb used MiXCR to reprocess the 5' RACE reads, holding one entry per CDR3 protein. The data contain about 780,000 distinct CDR3 sequences, more than 25% of them singletons. The same specimen was also included in a second study, on T cells of mothers and their children.

The J gene is TRBJ1-4, the V gene TRBV4-2; weak D call: TRBD1 (5 bases). Input material: blood. This sequence originates from a boy younger than 18 in good health. CDR3 residues: CASSQESRAEKLFF. The CDR3 bases are TGTGCCAGCAGCCAAGAGAGCAGGGCGGAAAAACTGTTTTTT.